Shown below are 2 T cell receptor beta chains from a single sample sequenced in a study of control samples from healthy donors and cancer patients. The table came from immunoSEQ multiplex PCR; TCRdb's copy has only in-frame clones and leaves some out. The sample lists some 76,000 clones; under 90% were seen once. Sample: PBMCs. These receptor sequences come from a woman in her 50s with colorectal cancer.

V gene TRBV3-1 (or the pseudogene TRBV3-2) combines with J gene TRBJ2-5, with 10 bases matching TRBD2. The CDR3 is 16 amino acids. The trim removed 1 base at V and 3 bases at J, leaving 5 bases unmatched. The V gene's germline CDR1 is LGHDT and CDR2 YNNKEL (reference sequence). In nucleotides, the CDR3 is TGTGCCAGCAGCCAAGGTTCTGGACTAGCGGAAGAGACCCAGTACTTC. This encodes CASSQGSGLAEETQYF.

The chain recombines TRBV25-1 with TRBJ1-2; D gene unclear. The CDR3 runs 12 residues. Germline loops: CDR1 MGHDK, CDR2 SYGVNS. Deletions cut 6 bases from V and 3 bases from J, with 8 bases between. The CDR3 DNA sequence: TGTGCCAGCAGCGCAGGAGACTATGGCTACACCTTC. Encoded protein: CASSAGDYGYTF.